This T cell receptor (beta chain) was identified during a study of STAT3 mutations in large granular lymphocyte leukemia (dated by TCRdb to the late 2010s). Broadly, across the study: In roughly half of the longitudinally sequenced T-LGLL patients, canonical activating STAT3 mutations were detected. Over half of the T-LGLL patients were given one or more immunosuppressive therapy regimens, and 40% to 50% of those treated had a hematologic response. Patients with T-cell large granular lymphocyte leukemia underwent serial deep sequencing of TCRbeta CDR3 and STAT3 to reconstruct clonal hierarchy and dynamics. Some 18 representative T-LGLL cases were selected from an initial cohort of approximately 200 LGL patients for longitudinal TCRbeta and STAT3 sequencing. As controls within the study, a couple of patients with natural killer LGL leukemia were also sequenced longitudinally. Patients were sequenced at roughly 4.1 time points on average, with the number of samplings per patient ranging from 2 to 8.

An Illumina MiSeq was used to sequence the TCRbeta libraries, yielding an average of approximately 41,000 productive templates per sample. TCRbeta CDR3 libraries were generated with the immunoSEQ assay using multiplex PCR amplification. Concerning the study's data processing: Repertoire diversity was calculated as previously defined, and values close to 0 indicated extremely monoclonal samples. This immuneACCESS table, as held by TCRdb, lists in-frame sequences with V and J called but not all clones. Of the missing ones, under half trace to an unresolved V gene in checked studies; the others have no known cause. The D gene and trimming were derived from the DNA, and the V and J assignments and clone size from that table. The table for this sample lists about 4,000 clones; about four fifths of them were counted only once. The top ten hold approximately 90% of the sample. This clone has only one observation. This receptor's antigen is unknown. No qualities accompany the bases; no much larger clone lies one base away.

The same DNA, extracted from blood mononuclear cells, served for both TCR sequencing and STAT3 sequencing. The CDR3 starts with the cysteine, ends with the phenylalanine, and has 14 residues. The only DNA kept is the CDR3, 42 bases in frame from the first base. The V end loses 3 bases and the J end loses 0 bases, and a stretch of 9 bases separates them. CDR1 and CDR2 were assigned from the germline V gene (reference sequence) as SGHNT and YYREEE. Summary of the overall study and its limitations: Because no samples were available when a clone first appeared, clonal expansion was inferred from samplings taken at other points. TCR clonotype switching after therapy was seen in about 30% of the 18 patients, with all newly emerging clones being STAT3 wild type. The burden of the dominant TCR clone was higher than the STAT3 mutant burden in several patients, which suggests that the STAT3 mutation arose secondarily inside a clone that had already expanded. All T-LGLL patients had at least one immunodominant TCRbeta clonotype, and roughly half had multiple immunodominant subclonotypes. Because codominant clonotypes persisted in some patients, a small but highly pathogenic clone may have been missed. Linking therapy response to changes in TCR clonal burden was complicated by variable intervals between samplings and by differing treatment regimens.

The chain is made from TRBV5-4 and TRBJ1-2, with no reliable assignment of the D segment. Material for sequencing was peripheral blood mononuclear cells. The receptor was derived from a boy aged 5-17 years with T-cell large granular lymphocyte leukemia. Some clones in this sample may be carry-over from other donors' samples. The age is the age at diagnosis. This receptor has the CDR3 CASSSYGANYGYTF. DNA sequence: TGTGCCAGCAGCTCCTACGGAGCTAACTATGGCTACACCTTC.